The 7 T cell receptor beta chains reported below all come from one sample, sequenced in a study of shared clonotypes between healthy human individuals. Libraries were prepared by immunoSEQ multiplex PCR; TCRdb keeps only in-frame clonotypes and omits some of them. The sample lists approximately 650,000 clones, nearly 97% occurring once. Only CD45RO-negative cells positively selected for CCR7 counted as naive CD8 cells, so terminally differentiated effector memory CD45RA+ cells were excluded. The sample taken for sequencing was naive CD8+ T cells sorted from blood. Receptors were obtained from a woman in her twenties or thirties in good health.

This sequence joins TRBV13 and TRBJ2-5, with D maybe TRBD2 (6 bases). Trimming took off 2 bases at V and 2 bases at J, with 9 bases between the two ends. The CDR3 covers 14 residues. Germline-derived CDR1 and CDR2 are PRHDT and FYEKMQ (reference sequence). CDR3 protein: CASSLNGGQETQYF. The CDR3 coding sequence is TGTGCCAGCAGCTTAAACGGGGGACAAGAGACCCAGTACTTC.

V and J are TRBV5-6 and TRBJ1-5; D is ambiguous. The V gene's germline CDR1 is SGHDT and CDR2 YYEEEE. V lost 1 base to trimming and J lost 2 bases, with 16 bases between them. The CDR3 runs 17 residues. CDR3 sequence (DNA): TGTGCCAGCAGCTTGCTAGGCGGTACGGGTGGCAATCAGCCCCAGCATTTT. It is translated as CASSLLGGTGGNQPQHF.

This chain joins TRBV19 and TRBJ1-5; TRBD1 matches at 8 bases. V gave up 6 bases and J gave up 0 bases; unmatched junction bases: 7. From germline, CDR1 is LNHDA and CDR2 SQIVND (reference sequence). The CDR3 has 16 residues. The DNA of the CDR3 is TGTGCCAGTAGGGGGACAGGCGACTTTAGCAATCAGCCCCAGCATTTT. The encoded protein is CASRGTGDFSNQPQHF.

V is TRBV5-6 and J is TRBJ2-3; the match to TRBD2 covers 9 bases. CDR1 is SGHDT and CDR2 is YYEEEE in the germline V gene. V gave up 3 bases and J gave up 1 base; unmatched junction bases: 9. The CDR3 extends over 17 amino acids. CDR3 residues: CASSSSRLAAGTDTQYF. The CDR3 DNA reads TGTGCCAGCAGCTCGTCTCGACTAGCGGCGGGCACAGATACGCAGTATTTT.

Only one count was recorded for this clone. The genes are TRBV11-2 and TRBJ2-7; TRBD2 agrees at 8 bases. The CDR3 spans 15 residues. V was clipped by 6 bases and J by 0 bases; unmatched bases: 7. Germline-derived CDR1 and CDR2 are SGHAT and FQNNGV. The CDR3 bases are TGTGCCAGCAGATCACTAGCGGCGAGCTCCTACGAGCAGTACTTC. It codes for CASRSLAASSYEQYF. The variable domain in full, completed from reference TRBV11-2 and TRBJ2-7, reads EAGVAQSPRYKIIEKRQSVAFWCNPISGHATLYWYQQILGQGPKLLIQFQNNGVVDDSQLPKDRFSAERLKGVDSTLKIQPAKLEDSAVYLCASRSLAASSYEQYFGPGTRLTVT.

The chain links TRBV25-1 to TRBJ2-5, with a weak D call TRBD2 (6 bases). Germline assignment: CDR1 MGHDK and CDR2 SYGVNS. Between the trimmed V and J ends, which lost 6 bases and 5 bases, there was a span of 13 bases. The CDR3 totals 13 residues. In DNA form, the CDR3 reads TGTGCCAGCAGGGGAGGACCCGATGAGACCCAGTACTTC. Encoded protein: CASRGGPDETQYF.

CDR3 sequence: CASSTLADAYYEQYF. CDR3 nucleotides: TGTGCCAGCAGCACCCTAGCGGATGCTTACTACGAGCAGTACTTC. The chain couples TRBV5-5 to TRBJ2-7; 7 nucleotides align to TRBD2. Germline CDR1 and CDR2: SGHKS and YYEKEE (reference sequence). The CDR3 sequence is 15 residues long. The trim removed 4 bases at V and 3 bases at J, leaving 10 bases unmatched.